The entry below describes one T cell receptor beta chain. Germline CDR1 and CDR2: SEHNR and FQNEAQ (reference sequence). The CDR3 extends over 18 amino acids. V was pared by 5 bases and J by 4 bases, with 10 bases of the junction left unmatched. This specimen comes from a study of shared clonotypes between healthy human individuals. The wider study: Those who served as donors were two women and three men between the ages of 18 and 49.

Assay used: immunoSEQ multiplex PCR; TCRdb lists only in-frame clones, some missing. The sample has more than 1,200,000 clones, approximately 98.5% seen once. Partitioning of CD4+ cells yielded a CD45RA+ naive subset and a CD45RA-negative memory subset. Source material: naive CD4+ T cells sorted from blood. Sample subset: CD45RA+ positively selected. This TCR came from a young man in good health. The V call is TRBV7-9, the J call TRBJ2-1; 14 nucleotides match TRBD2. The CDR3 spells CASSVLGTSGRVYNEQFF. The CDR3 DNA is TGTGCCAGCAGCGTATTAGGGACTAGCGGGAGAGTTTACAATGAGCAGTTCTTC.